This TCR beta chain was recorded in a study of OX40 agonist ivuxolimab in advanced cancers. Trimming cost V 2 bases and J 4 bases, with 18 bases left between them. Germline CDR1 and CDR2: SGHNT and YYREEE (reference sequence). The CDR3 is 16 amino acids. The repertoire was sequenced with immunoSEQ multiplex PCR; TCRdb's copy has only in-frame clones and lacks some. The sample has 55,000 to 75,000 clones, about 86% seen once. V and J are TRBV5-4 and TRBJ1-1; TRBD1 might be the D (6 bases). Sequencing was performed on CD4+ or CD8+ T cells sorted from blood, taken in a trial of the OX40 agonist ivuxolimab. This receptor was identified in an adult with an advanced solid tumor such as melanoma, head and neck, liver or kidney cancer. The CDR3 loop is CASSFFQGRFGTEAFF. In DNA form, the CDR3 reads TGTGCCAGCAGCTTCTTCCAGGGGAGGTTTGGCACTGAAGCTTTCTTT.